The table lists the clone carrying this T cell receptor (beta chain) with many counts. The antigen is unknown. TCRdb called the 5' RACE reads again in MiXCR, with one record for every CDR3 protein. The sample shows under 250,000 distinct CDR3 sequences, less than 9% of them seen only once. The V segment lost 0 bases and the J segment 5 bases; nucleotides outside the gene matches: 6. The CDR3 has 15 amino acids. The data belong to a study of T cells after yellow fever vaccination. About the study: SMART-Seq v4 Ultra Low Input prepared the low-cell-number fractions.

Findings of the study overall: Overlap between CD4 and CD8 compartments was detected for a small share of clonotypes.

The TCR comes from a man younger than 40 who received the YFV17D yellow fever vaccine. This sequence joins TRBV12-3 or TRBV12-4 and TRBJ2-5, with 7 nucleotides matching TRBD2. Sample: CD4+ T cells sorted from PBMCs, taken 15 days after the yellow fever booster vaccination. CDR3: CASSLAAGVGETQYF. For the CDR3, the DNA is TGTGCCAGCAGTTTAGCGGCGGGAGTTGGGGAGACCCAGTACTTC.